These 7 T cell receptor beta chains originate from one sample sequenced in a study of PD-L1 blockade in urothelial cancer. As to time point: pretreatment peripheral blood. Sequencing was performed with immunoSEQ multiplex PCR; in TCRdb, only in-frame clones are kept and a portion is missing. The sample holds tens of thousands of clones, around 79% seen once. Sequencing was performed on PBMCs, taken around atezolizumab (anti-PD-L1) treatment. Receptor source: a man aged 65 to 85 with urothelial cancer.

J is TRBJ2-3 and V is TRBV5-1; 12 bases line up with TRBD2. The V gene's germline CDR1 is SGHRS and CDR2 YFSETQ. The junction had 10 bases not matched to a gene; V was cut back by 1 base and J by 4 bases. The CDR3 extends over 18 amino acids. The CDR3 here is CASSLQSSGGASADTQYF. In DNA, the CDR3 is TGCGCCAGCAGCTTGCAGTCTAGCGGGGGGGCCAGCGCAGATACGCAGTATTTT.

A few counts support this clone. The chain employs TRBV21-1 and TRBJ1-5; the table's D call, TRBD1, has no DNA check behind it. TRBV21-1 is termed a pseudogene. The CDR3 is 18 residues long. The CDR3, as DNA: TGTGCCAGCAGCAAAGAAGGGACAGGGTGCTCTTCCAATCAGCCCCAGCATTTT. It codes for CASSKEGTGCSSNQPQHF.

The gene calls are TRBV28 and TRBJ2-5; 7 nucleotides align to TRBD2. Per germline, CDR1 MDHEN and CDR2 SYDVKM. Germline trimming cut 4 bases from V and 2 bases from J; bases unmatched to any gene: 16. The CDR3 sequence is 18 residues long. The CDR3 reads CASSSTYRWRGRQETQYF. The DNA of the CDR3 is TGTGCCAGCAGTTCCACTTACCGTTGGCGCGGGAGACAAGAGACCCAGTACTTC. Combining the CDR3 with reference TRBV28 and TRBJ2-5 gives the whole variable domain DVKVTQSSRYLVKRTGEKVFLECVQDMDHENMFWYRQDPGLGLRLIYFSYDVKMKEKGDIPEGYSVSREKKERFSLILESASTNQTSMYLCASSSTYRWRGRQETQYFGPGTRLLVL.

V usage is TRBV29-1 and J usage is TRBJ2-7; 7 positions agree with TRBD1. Germline assignment: CDR1 SQVTM and CDR2 ANQGSEA. Trimming took 6 bases from V and 4 from J; bases not matched to a gene: 12. The CDR3 is 14 amino acids. The CDR3: CSVDGSGTEYEQYF. The CDR3 DNA reads TGCAGCGTCGACGGTTCCGGGACAGAGTACGAGCAGTACTTC.

The chain carries TRBV7-2 and TRBJ1-1, with 9 bases aligning to TRBD1. The CDR3 is made up of 14 amino acids. Trimming removed 0 bases from V and 11 bases from J; junction bases left unmatched: 7. Germline lookup yields CDR1 SGHTA and CDR2 FQGNSA. CDR3 sequence reads: CASSLAGQGGRAFF. The CDR3 bases are TGTGCCAGCAGCTTAGCGGGACAGGGAGGTCGGGCTTTCTTT. The variable domain in full, completed from reference TRBV7-2 and TRBJ1-1, reads GAGVSQSPSNKVTEKGKDVELRCDPISGHTALYWYRQSLGQGLEFLIYFQGNSAPDKSGLPSDRFSAERTGGSVSTLTIQRTQQEDSAVYLCASSLAGQGGRAFFGQGTRLTVV.

Here the CDR3 DNA reads TGCGCCAGCAGCTTGATAGCGAACACCGGGGAGCTGTTTTTT. This sequence encodes CASSLIANTGELFF. The V and J genes are TRBV5-1 and TRBJ2-2; D is unresolved. This CDR3 has 14 amino acids. V shed 1 base and J shed 0 bases, with 4 bases lying between them. Per germline, CDR1 SGHRS and CDR2 YFSETQ. Supplemented by reference TRBV5-1 and TRBJ2-2, the full variable domain reads KAGVTQTPRYLIKTRGQQVTLSCSPISGHRSVSWYQQTPGQGLQFLFEYFSETQRNKGNFPGRFSGRQFSNSRSEMNVSTLELGDSALYLCASSLIANTGELFFGEGSRLTVL.

This sequence joins TRBV9 and TRBJ2-5, with no clear D. CDR1 and CDR2 from the germline V gene are SGDLS and YYNGEE. Trimming removed 0 bases from V and 0 bases from J, with 12 bases in between. The CDR3 has 16 residues. This chain's CDR3 is CASSVGSRSYQETQYF. Here the CDR3 DNA reads TGTGCCAGCAGCGTAGGGTCGAGGAGCTACCAAGAGACCCAGTACTTC. The full variable domain, in which reference TRBV9 and TRBJ2-5 provide the parts outside the CDR3, is DSGVTQTPKHLITATGQRVTLRCSPRSGDLSVYWYQQSLDQGLQFLIQYYNGEERAKGNILERFSAQQFPDLHSELNLSSLELGDSALYFCASSVGSRSYQETQYFGPGTRLLVL.